This T cell receptor beta chain was identified in a study of beta chain features in type 1 diabetes. Study details: Healthy donors and patients showed comparable age, gender and cell yields. Findings and limits, study-wide: PCR, the amplification step, might favor shorter templates, equally in patients and controls. Relative to healthy donors, patients appeared to have naive, central memory and Treg TCRB repertoires that were more similar. Shorter TCRB CDR3s, moderately but significantly so, marked every one of the four CD4+ subsets in Type 1 diabetes patients.

All of the isolated RNA was reverse transcribed, so expressed TCRB transcripts were sequenced. There were some 3.6 million reads on average in the naive, central memory and regulatory T cell samples. Some clones are missing from TCRdb's copy, which holds only in-frame ones; the method was immunoSEQ multiplex PCR. This table has about 370,000 clones, 9.6% appearing once. This clone was picked up a small number of times. Its antigen remains unidentified. CDR1 and CDR2 (germline): SGHRS, YFSETQ. The CDR3 has 15 amino acids. V gave up 2 bases and J gave up 9 bases; unmatched junction bases: 9. This TCR was recovered from a man under 40 with type 1 diabetes. This chain connects TRBV5-1 to TRBJ2-1; TRBD1 agrees at 9 bases. The sample consisted of central memory CD4+ T cells from blood. The CDR3 DNA is TGCGCCAGCAGCTTTGGGACAGGGATTTCGGGTGAGCAGTTCTTC. Amino acid sequence: CASSFGTGISGEQFF.